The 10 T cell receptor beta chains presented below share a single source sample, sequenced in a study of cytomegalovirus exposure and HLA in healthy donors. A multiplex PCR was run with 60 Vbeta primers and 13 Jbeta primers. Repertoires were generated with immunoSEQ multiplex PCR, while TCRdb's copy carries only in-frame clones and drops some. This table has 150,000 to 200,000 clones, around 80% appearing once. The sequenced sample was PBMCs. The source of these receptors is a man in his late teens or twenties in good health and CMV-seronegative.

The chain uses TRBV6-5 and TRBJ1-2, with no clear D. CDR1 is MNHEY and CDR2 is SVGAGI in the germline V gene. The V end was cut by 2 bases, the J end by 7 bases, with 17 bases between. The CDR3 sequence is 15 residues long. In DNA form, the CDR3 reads TGTGCCAGCAGTTACGGTCGCAGCGGAGTAGCTGGCTACACCTTC. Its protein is CASSYGRSGVAGYTF.

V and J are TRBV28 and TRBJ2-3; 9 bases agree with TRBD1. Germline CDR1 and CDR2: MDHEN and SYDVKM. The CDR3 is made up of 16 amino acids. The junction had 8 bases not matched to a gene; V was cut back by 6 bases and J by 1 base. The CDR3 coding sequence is TGTGCCAGCAGCACCCGACAGGGGGAGGGCACAGATACGCAGTATTTT. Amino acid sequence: CASSTRQGEGTDTQYF.

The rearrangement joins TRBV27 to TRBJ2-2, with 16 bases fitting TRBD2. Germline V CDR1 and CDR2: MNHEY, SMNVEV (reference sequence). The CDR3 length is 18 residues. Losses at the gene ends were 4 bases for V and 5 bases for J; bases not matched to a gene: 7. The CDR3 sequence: CASSSGTSGGAETGELFF. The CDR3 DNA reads TGTGCCAGCAGTTCAGGGACTAGCGGGGGGGCGGAAACCGGGGAGCTGTTTTTT.

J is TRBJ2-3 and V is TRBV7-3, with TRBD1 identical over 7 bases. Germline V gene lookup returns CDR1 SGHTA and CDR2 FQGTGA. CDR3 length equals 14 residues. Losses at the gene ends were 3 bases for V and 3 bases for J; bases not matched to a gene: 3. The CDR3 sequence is CASSFRDSTDTQYF. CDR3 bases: TGTGCCAGCAGCTTCCGGGACAGTACAGATACGCAGTATTTT.

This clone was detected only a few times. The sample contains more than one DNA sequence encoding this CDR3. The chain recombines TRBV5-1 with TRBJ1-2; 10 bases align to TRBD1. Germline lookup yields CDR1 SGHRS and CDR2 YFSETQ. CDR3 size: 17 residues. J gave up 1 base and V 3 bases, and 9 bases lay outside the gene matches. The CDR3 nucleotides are TGCGCCAGCAGCTCACCCGGGACAGGGGAAAGTAACTATGGCTACACCTTC. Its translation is CASSSPGTGESNYGYTF.

The CDR3 here is CASKGSGVESSYNSPLHF. In DNA form, the CDR3 reads TGTGCCAGCAAGGGGTCGGGGGTTGAGAGCTCCTATAATTCACCCCTCCACTTT. This rearrangement joins TRBV7-9 to TRBJ1-6; the D gene is possibly TRBD1 (5 bases). The CDR3 runs 18 residues. The V gene lost 7 bases and the J gene lost 0 bases, with 19 bases spanning the gap. The germline V gene has CDR1 SEHNR and CDR2 FQNEAQ (reference sequence).

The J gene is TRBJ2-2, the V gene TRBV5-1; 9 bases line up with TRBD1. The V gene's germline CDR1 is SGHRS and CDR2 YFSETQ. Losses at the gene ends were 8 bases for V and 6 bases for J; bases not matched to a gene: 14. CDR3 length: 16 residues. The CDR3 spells CARARDRDKDAGELFF. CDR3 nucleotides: TGCGCCAGAGCTAGGGACAGGGATAAGGATGCCGGGGAGCTGTTTTTT. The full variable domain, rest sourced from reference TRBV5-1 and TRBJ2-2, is KAGVTQTPRYLIKTRGQQVTLSCSPISGHRSVSWYQQTPGQGLQFLFEYFSETQRNKGNFPGRFSGRQFSNSRSEMNVSTLELGDSALYLCARARDRDKDAGELFFGEGSRLTVL.

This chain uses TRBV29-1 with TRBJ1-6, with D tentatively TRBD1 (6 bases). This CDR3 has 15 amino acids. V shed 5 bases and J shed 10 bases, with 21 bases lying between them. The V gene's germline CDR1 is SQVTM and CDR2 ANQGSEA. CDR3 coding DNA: TGCAGCGTTAGGGAACGGGACAATGAGGGGTCACCCCTCCACTTT. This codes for CSVRERDNEGSPLHF.

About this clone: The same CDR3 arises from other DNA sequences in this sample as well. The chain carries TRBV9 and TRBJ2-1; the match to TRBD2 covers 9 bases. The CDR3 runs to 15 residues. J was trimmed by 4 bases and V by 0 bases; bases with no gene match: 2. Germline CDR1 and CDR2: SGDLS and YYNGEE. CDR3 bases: TGTGCCAGCAGCGTAGGACTAGCGGATTACAATGAGCAGTTCTTC. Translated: CASSVGLADYNEQFF.

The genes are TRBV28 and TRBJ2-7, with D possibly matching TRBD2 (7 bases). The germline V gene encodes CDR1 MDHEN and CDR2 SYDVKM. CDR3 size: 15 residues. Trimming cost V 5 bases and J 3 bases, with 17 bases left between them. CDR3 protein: CASSPTGGGLYEQYF. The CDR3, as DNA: TGTGCCAGCAGTCCGACTGGGGGGGGGCTCTACGAGCAGTACTTC.